This entry features one T cell receptor beta chain sequence. Antigen: not known. The data belong to a study of cytomegalovirus exposure and HLA in healthy donors. 60 Vbeta and 13 Jbeta primers were used in PCR. The data were produced by immunoSEQ multiplex PCR, yet TCRdb's version contains in-frame clones alone and is incomplete. The sample holds some 130,000 clones, 70% to 80% seen once. The CDR3 runs to 14 residues. Looked up from germline, CDR1 is SGHRS and CDR2 is YFSETQ. Trimming shortened V by 3 bases and J by 3 bases, and 12 bases separated the two germline ends. Study results and limitations: A classifier reportedly called cytomegalovirus status with high sensitivity and specificity.

This chain uses TRBV5-1 with TRBJ1-1; unclear D gene. This receptor was identified in a woman between 55 and 75 years old in good health and CMV-seropositive. Sample: PBMCs. CDR3: CASSWFKQDTEAFF. DNA of the CDR3: TGCGCCAGCAGCTGGTTCAAGCAGGACACTGAAGCTTTCTTT.